The sample holds a few counts of the clone carrying this TCR beta chain. Its antigen remains unidentified. This sample was taken from a study of cytomegalovirus exposure and HLA in healthy donors. CDR3 length equals 15 residues. Trimming pared 6 bases from V and 2 bases from J, leaving 17 bases between. Germline loops: CDR1 MDHEN, CDR2 SYDVKM. Researchers ran the PCR with 60 Vbeta and 13 Jbeta primers. Libraries were prepared by immunoSEQ multiplex PCR; TCRdb keeps only in-frame clonotypes and omits some of them. Found here are 140,000 to 150,000 clones, around 80% of them singletons; the top ten hold roughly 10%. General study findings and limits: A later analysis found TCR association rates differed by HLA locus, highest for DRB1 and lowest for HLA-C.

The rearrangement links TRBV28 to TRBJ2-7, with TRBD2 as a possible D gene (7 bases). The sample taken for sequencing was PBMCs. The clonotype comes from a woman aged 55-69 years in good health and CMV-seropositive. The CDR3 DNA is TGTGCCAGCAGCTCGACCGGGGGGCACCCCTACGAGCAGTACTTC. This encodes CASSSTGGHPYEQYF.